This record looks at one T cell receptor (beta chain) sequence and its context. This sample includes further DNA sequences coding for the same CDR3. This CDR3 has 11 residues. Trimming removed 2 bases at V and 4 bases at J, with 3 bases between. Germline-derived CDR1 and CDR2 are DFQATT and SNEGSKA (reference sequence). This sample stems from a study of blood T cell repertoires in COVID-19. TCRdb's copy holds only in-frame clones and misses some; the assay was immunoSEQ multiplex PCR. The top ten hold around 2.5% of the sample, which has fewer than 300,000 clones, around 87% seen once. Sequenced sample: peripheral blood. This chain joins TRBV20-1 and TRBJ2-1, with D unresolved. The TCR originated in a woman in her fifties or sixties with acute or convalescent COVID-19. CDR3 DNA: TGCAGTGCTAGACTGTACAATGAGCAGTTCTTC. Translating gives CSARLYNEQFF.